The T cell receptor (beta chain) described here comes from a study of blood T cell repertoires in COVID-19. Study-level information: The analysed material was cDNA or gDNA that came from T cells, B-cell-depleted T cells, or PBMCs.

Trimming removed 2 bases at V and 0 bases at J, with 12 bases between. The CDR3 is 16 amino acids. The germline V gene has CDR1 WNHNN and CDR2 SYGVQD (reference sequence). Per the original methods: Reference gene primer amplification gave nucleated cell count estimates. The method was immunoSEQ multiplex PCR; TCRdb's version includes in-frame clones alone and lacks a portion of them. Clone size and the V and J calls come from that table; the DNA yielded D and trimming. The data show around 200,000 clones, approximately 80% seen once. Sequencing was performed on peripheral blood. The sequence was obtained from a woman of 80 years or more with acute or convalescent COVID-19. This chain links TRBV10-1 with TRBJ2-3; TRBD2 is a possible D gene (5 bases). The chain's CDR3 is CASSEPRTGSTDTQYF. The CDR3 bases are TGCGCCAGCAGTGAGCCTAGGACGGGGAGCACAGATACGCAGTATTTT.